The TCR beta chain under discussion was sequenced for a study of CD8 T cells in Susac syndrome. The study's findings and limits: Acknowledgment was made by the study that its TCR sequencing and HLA analysis involved a relatively small number of individuals.

Notes on this clonotype: What it recognizes is unknown.

V lost 5 bases and J lost 6, with 18 bases in between. This CDR3 has 14 residues. The germline V gene has CDR1 DFQATT and CDR2 SNEGSKA (reference sequence). The RNA input was roughly 0.45 to 1 ug, and it was reverse transcribed with random hexamers. From the immunoSEQ multiplex PCR reads, TCRdb called clonotypes with MiXCR, one entry per CDR3 protein. The top ten hold more than 0.55% of the sample, which has around 90,000 distinct CDR3 sequences, about 95% seen once. This sequence was found in a human donor with Susac syndrome. V gene TRBV20-1 combines with J gene TRBJ2-3; tentatively, D is TRBD2 (6 bases). The material sequenced was CD8+ T cells from PBMCs. For the CDR3, the DNA is TGCAGTGCTGGCATAGTGGCGGGGCCGGATACGCAGTATTTT. Its translation is CSAGIVAGPDTQYF.